This passage covers 21 T cell receptor beta chains from one sample sequenced in a study of cytomegalovirus exposure and HLA in healthy donors. The PCR made use of 60 Vbeta and 13 Jbeta primers. The repertoire was sequenced with immunoSEQ multiplex PCR; TCRdb's copy has only in-frame clones and lacks some. This sample has 150,000 or so clones, with around 80% found just once. Sample: PBMCs. All receptors derive from a man aged 18 to 35 in good health and CMV-seropositive.

The chain couples TRBV28 to TRBJ2-7; D is possibly TRBD1 (6 bases). With 3 bases removed from V and 3 bases from J, the gap between germline ends came to 9 bases. CDR1 and CDR2 (germline): MDHEN, SYDVKM. The CDR3 sequence is 13 residues long. This CDR3 reads CASSLGTFYEQYF. The CDR3 DNA reads TGTGCCAGCAGTTTGGGGACATTCTACGAGCAGTACTTC. The full variable domain, with the rest looked up from reference TRBV28 and TRBJ2-7, is DVKVTQSSRYLVKRTGEKVFLECVQDMDHENMFWYRQDPGLGLRLIYFSYDVKMKEKGDIPEGYSVSREKKERFSLILESASTNQTSMYLCASSLGTFYEQYFGPGTRLTVT.

This clone showed up just a few times. The V and J genes are TRBV19 and TRBJ1-1; a possible D gene is TRBD1 (6 bases). V was trimmed by 3 bases and J by 1 base, leaving 15 bases between them. The CDR3 contains 16 residues. Germline CDR1 and CDR2: LNHDA and SQIVND (reference sequence). CDR3 residues: CASSIRQGSGNTEAFF. The CDR3, as DNA: TGTGCCAGTAGTATCAGGCAGGGGAGCGGGAACACTGAAGCTTTCTTT.

V is TRBV7-8 and J is TRBJ2-7, with D hard to call. The V end lost 5 bases, the J end lost 7 bases, and 15 bases lay between the germline ends. The CDR3 covers 13 residues. The germline V gene has CDR1 SGHVS and CDR2 FQNEAQ. CDR3 sequence: CASSPGPAEEQYF. The CDR3 DNA reads TGTGCCAGCAGCCCCGGCCCCGCGGAGGAGCAGTACTTC.

This chain connects TRBV30 to TRBJ1-5; no clear D gene. The germline V gene has CDR1 GTSNPN and CDR2 SVGIG (reference sequence). The V end lost 3 bases, the J end lost 6 bases, and 12 bases lay between the germline ends. This CDR3 contains 13 residues. The CDR3 here is CAWSLAERQPQHF. CDR3 DNA sequence: TGTGCCTGGAGCCTAGCGGAGCGTCAGCCCCAGCATTTT.

This clone was seen just once. The rearrangement joins TRBV7-9 to TRBJ2-1; no reliable D call. Germline values: CDR1 SEHNR, CDR2 FQNEAQ (reference sequence). This CDR3 has 13 residues. V lost 1 base to trimming and J lost 8 bases, with 9 bases between them. The CDR3 spells CASSLEVAHEQFF. The CDR3 DNA sequence: TGTGCCAGCAGCTTAGAGGTAGCCCATGAGCAGTTCTTC.

This clone has a handful of counts. The chain employs TRBV7-9 and TRBJ2-7; the match to TRBD2 covers 7 bases. CDR1 is SEHNR and CDR2 is FQNEAQ in the germline V gene (reference sequence). The CDR3 is 15 residues long. The V and J ends lost 1 base and 0 bases, in that order; junction bases with no gene match: 3. CDR3 loop: CASSLEGEGSYEQYF. The CDR3 DNA reads as TGTGCCAGCAGCTTAGAAGGGGAGGGCTCCTACGAGCAGTACTTC.

The chain has TRBV29-1 and TRBJ1-1, with D hard to call. CDR1 and CDR2 (germline): SQVTM, ANQGSEA. The CDR3 has 12 amino acids. V lost 6 bases, J lost 4 bases, and 12 bases lay in between. The DNA for the CDR3 is TGCAGCGTCCCCGGGGTTGGCACTGAAGCTTTCTTT. Protein product: CSVPGVGTEAFF.

The V call is TRBV27, the J call TRBJ1-1, with D perhaps TRBD1 (5 bases). Between the trimmed V and J ends, which lost 3 bases and 2 bases, there was a span of 10 bases. The V gene's germline CDR1 is MNHEY and CDR2 SMNVEV (reference sequence). The CDR3 covers 14 residues. CDR3 DNA sequence: TGTGCCAGCAGTTTCCGTTGGACAAACACTGAAGCTTTCTTT. Protein product: CASSFRWTNTEAFF.

The rearrangement joins TRBV5-6 to TRBJ2-5, with D possibly TRBD1 on 5 matching bases. With 0 bases removed from V and 2 bases from J, the gap between germline ends came to 5 bases. The CDR3 consists of 13 residues. Germline values: CDR1 SGHDT, CDR2 YYEEEE. CDR3 DNA sequence: TGTGCCAGCAGCTTGGGACAGCAAGAGACCCAGTACTTC. Residues: CASSLGQQETQYF. Full variable domain (missing parts from reference TRBV5-6 and TRBJ2-5): DAGVTQSPTHLIKTRGQQVTLRCSPKSGHDTVSWYQQALGQGPQFIFQYYEEEERQRGNFPDRFSGHQFPNYSSELNVNALLLGDSALYLCASSLGQQETQYFGPGTRLLVL.

This clone showed up just a few times. The chain employs TRBV28 and TRBJ1-4; perhaps TRBD1 as D (5 bases). Germline CDR1 reads MDHEN; CDR2 reads SYDVKM. Deletions cut 2 bases from V and 10 bases from J, with 17 bases between. The CDR3 sequence is 15 residues long. The CDR3 sequence: CASSLHTGGPRKLFF. For the CDR3, the DNA is TGTGCCAGCAGTTTACACACCGGGGGTCCTAGAAAACTGTTTTTT. Combining the CDR3 with reference TRBV28 and TRBJ1-4 gives the whole variable domain DVKVTQSSRYLVKRTGEKVFLECVQDMDHENMFWYRQDPGLGLRLIYFSYDVKMKEKGDIPEGYSVSREKKERFSLILESASTNQTSMYLCASSLHTGGPRKLFFGSGTQLSVL.

This chain links TRBV11-2 with TRBJ2-1, with TRBD2 as a possible D gene (5 bases). This CDR3 spans 15 amino acids. Germline loops: CDR1 SGHAT, CDR2 FQNNGV. V lost 5 bases and J 7 bases, leaving 18 bases between the germline ends. In DNA form, the CDR3 reads TGTGCCAGCAGCCCCCGGAGCGGTCAACTGAATGAGCAGTTCTTC. It yields the protein CASSPRSGQLNEQFF.

The genes are TRBV28 and TRBJ1-2; 9 bases are shared with TRBD1. Trimming took 6 bases from V and 0 from J; bases not matched to a gene: 8. Germline CDR1 reads MDHEN; CDR2 reads SYDVKM. This CDR3 has 16 amino acids. The CDR3 nucleotides are TGTGCCAGCAGGGGAACAGGGGGCGAGACTAACTATGGCTACACCTTC. Protein sequence: CASRGTGGETNYGYTF.

The chain recombines TRBV4-1 with TRBJ2-3; the match to TRBD2 covers 7 bases. Trimming cost V 3 bases and J 4 bases; bases outside gene matches: 13. This CDR3 is 17 amino acids long. In germline, CDR1 is MGHRA, CDR2 YSYEKL. The CDR3 is CASSHDQSSGLADTQYF. DNA for the CDR3: TGCGCCAGCAGCCACGATCAAAGTAGCGGGTTGGCAGATACGCAGTATTTT.

The rearrangement uses TRBV7-3 and TRBJ2-1, with 12 bases aligning to TRBD1. CDR3 length equals 15 residues. V trimming: 2 bases; J trimming: 5 bases; junction bases outside the gene matches: 1. The germline V gene encodes CDR1 SGHTA and CDR2 FQGTGA. The CDR3 nucleotides read TGTGCCAGCAGCTTAGGGACAGGGGGCAACAATGAGCAGTTCTTC. Amino acid sequence: CASSLGTGGNNEQFF.

This sequence joins TRBV5-5 and TRBJ2-7; 7 bases align to TRBD1. This CDR3 has 14 amino acids. Germline assignment: CDR1 SGHKS and CDR2 YYEKEE (reference sequence). The junction had 8 bases not matched to a gene; V was cut back by 4 bases and J by 4 bases. Here the CDR3 reads CASSLDRIRYEQYF. The CDR3 coding sequence is TGTGCCAGCAGCCTGGACAGGATAAGGTACGAGCAGTACTTC.

V usage is TRBV25-1 and J usage is TRBJ2-7, with 8 nucleotides matching TRBD1. V trimming: 8 bases; J trimming: 10 bases; junction bases outside the gene matches: 7. The CDR3 extends over 11 amino acids. CDR1 is MGHDK, CDR2 SYGVNS, per germline. CDR3 protein: CASGRQGRQYF. The CDR3 DNA reads as TGTGCCAGCGGAAGACAGGGGCGACAGTACTTC.

The V gene is TRBV4-2, the J gene TRBJ1-5, with D uncertain. Looked up from germline, CDR1 is LGHNA and CDR2 is YNFKEQ. The CDR3 is made up of 14 amino acids. Trimming removed 0 bases at V and 8 bases at J, with 11 bases between. The chain's CDR3 is CASSQDEDLKPQHF. For the CDR3, the DNA is TGTGCCAGCAGCCAAGATGAAGACTTAAAGCCCCAGCATTTT.

The J gene is TRBJ1-1, the V gene TRBV7-9; no clear D gene. This CDR3 is built from 12 residues. Germline V gene data show CDR1 as SEHNR and CDR2 as FQNEAQ (reference sequence). In DNA, the CDR3 is TGTTCCGTACAAGATATGAACACTGAAGCTTTCTTT. It yields the protein CSVQDMNTEAFF.

The V gene is TRBV5-8, the J gene TRBJ1-1; 7 bases match TRBD1. The CDR3 covers 16 residues. Germline loops: CDR1 SGHTS, CDR2 YDEGEE. V lost 4 bases to trimming and J lost 0 bases; unmatched junction nucleotides: 9. Written as DNA, the CDR3 is TGTGCCAGCAGCCGCACCGGGACAGCCTTGAACACTGAAGCTTTCTTT. Residues: CASSRTGTALNTEAFF.

The chain has TRBV4-1 and TRBJ2-7; 9 bases are shared with TRBD2. Trimming took 0 bases from V and 2 from J; bases not matched to a gene: 5. Germline loops: CDR1 MGHRA, CDR2 YSYEKL. The CDR3 has 16 amino acids. CDR3 in amino acids: CASSQEVASGTYEQYF. The CDR3 DNA follows: TGCGCCAGCAGCCAAGAGGTGGCTAGCGGGACCTACGAGCAGTACTTC.

V is TRBV11-2 and J is TRBJ2-1; D remains ambiguous. The germline V gene has CDR1 SGHAT and CDR2 FQNNGV. Trimming removed 4 bases at V and 9 bases at J, with 16 bases between. CDR3 length equals 14 residues. The CDR3 nucleotides are TGTGCCAGCAGCTCGCAGCCGGAGTTCGGTGAGCAGTTCTTC. It encodes CASSSQPEFGEQFF.